Following are 17 T cell receptor beta chains from one sample sequenced in a study of kidney transplant recipient with SARS-CoV-2 infection. MiXCR was run by TCRdb on the reads, yielding one entry per CDR3 protein. The profile shows roughly 250,000 distinct CDR3 sequences, more than 25% of them singletons. This material consisted of a blood sample, taken at baseline and between days 110 and 120 from a kidney transplant recipient. Receptor source: a male patient in his 30s who had COVID-19 and was a kidney transplant recipient. Among the T cells, some may be from the graft donor.

The chain links TRBV20-1 to TRBJ2-1, with D maybe TRBD2 (5 bases). The CDR3 consists of 15 residues. The germline V gene encodes CDR1 DFQATT and CDR2 SNEGSKA (reference sequence). Trimming pared 3 bases from V and 3 bases from J, leaving 15 bases between. The CDR3 protein is CSARVSGEIYNEQFF. DNA of the CDR3: TGCAGTGCTAGGGTAAGCGGAGAGATCTACAATGAGCAGTTCTTC.

Notes on this clonotype: Possible read error: a much larger clone is one base away. The chain recombines TRBV6-1 with TRBJ1-2; D gene uncertain. Germline values: CDR1 MNHNS, CDR2 SASEGT. The CDR3 contains 17 residues. V was trimmed by 4 bases and J by 4 bases, leaving 22 bases between them. The CDR3 DNA sequence: TGTGCCAGCAGTGGTAGCGTGGAATGTAGAAAGACCTATGGCTACACCTTC. Translating it yields CASSGSVECRKTYGYTF.

Of note for this clonotype: Given a much more abundant clone one base away, this may be a read error. V is TRBV2 and J is TRBJ1-4, with a tentative D call TRBD1 (5 bases). The CDR3 is 15 residues long. CDR1 and CDR2 from the germline V gene are SNHLY and FYNNEI. The V gene lost 7 bases and the J gene lost 3 bases, with 15 bases spanning the gap. The CDR3 here is CASNLPGPSNEKLFF. CDR3 sequence (DNA): TGTGCCAGCAATCTACCGGGACCTTCTAATGAAAAACTGTTTTTT.

This clonotype was detected ten times or more. The J gene is TRBJ2-1, the V gene TRBV7-9; D possibly uses TRBD1 or TRBD2 (5 bases each). There are 16 residues in the CDR3. V shed 1 base and J shed 6 bases, with 16 bases lying between them. Germline-derived CDR1 and CDR2 are SEHNR and FQNEAQ (reference sequence). The CDR3 DNA sequence: TGTGCCAGCAGCTTAGTGGTGGAGTGGGGGTTCAATGAGCAGTTCTTC. Its translation is CASSLVVEWGFNEQFF.

This clonotype was recorded at least ten times. J is TRBJ1-3 and V is TRBV20-1, with 11 bases that match TRBD1. This CDR3 is built from 16 residues. J was trimmed by 6 bases and V by 0 bases; bases with no gene match: 7. CDR1 DFQATT and CDR2 SNEGSKA come from the germline V gene (reference sequence). CDR3 in DNA: TGCAGTGCTAGAGATCTCGTGGGACAGGGGGAAAACACCATATATTTT. Its protein is CSARDLVGQGENTIYF.

This clonotype was observed at least ten times. V usage is TRBV6-5 and J usage is TRBJ1-2; weak D call: TRBD1 (5 bases). With 4 bases removed from V and 3 bases from J, the gap between germline ends came to 12 bases. The CDR3 consists of 14 residues. Germline values: CDR1 MNHEY, CDR2 SVGAGI. CDR3 coding DNA: TGTGCCAGCAGTTCCCGAGGGGCGGACTATGGCTACACCTTC. The encoded protein is CASSSRGADYGYTF.

Ten or more counts support this clonotype. The CDR3 bases are TGTGCCAGCAGCCAAAGTAGCGGGAGCAACACCGGGGAGCTGTTTTTT. Translation: CASSQSSGSNTGELFF. The chain joins TRBV4-2 to TRBJ2-2; the match to TRBD2 covers 9 bases. V dropped 2 bases and J dropped 2; count of bases not matched to a gene: 3. The germline V gene encodes CDR1 LGHNA and CDR2 YNFKEQ. The CDR3 loop spans 16 amino acids.

About this clonotype: A much larger clone lies a single base off, so this may be a read error. Here the CDR3 reads CVSSLGREVRGYTF. The CDR3 nucleotides read TGTGTCAGCAGCTTGGGTAGGGAAGTGCGTGGCTACACCTTC. The rearrangement joins TRBV5-6 to TRBJ1-2; D is ambiguous. The germline V gene encodes CDR1 SGHDT and CDR2 YYEEEE. This CDR3 has 14 residues.

Note on this clonotype: This may be a read error, as it is one base from a much larger clone. The J gene is TRBJ2-1, the V gene TRBV7-3, with D maybe TRBD2 (6 bases). This CDR3 is built from 15 residues. The V and J ends lost 3 bases and 7 bases respectively, with 16 bases between them. CDR1 is SGHTA, CDR2 FQGTGA, per germline. The CDR3 coding sequence is TGTGCCAGCAGCTTGATAGCGGAAGGGCGGAATGAGCAGTTCTTC. Protein sequence: CASSLIAEGRNEQFF.

On this clonotype itself: With a much larger clone just one base away, this may be a read error. The chain carries TRBV3-2 and TRBJ2-1; TRBD1 is taken as the D call from the table, unchecked against the DNA. TRBV3-2 is given as a pseudogene. The CDR3 is made up of 13 amino acids. CDR3 nucleotide sequence: TGTGCCAGCAGCCATGAGGGGTACAATGAGCAGCTCTTC. It translates to CASSHEGYNEQLF.

This clonotype came up many times. V usage is TRBV2 and J usage is TRBJ2-7, with 8 bases lining up with TRBD1. J gave up 2 bases and V 1 base, and 7 bases lay outside the gene matches. The CDR3 spans 16 residues. The V gene's germline CDR1 is SNHLY and CDR2 FYNNEI. CDR3 sequence (DNA): TGTGCCAGCAGTGAAGGTGTGACAGGGGACCCCTACGAGCAGTACTTC. This codes for CASSEGVTGDPYEQYF.

This clonotype showed up just a few times. In nucleotides, the CDR3 is TGTGCCAGCAGCGAATGGCATCCCATTTCAGGCTTGACCGGGGAGCTGTTTTTT. Translating gives CASSEWHPISGLTGELFF. This sequence joins TRBV3-1 and TRBJ2-2, with D unresolved. V lost 5 bases to trimming and J lost 5 bases, with 24 bases between them. In germline, CDR1 is LGHDT, CDR2 YNNKEL (reference sequence). This CDR3 region has 18 residues.

On this clonotype: The junction departs from germline at one end; a sequencing error may be responsible. The V gene is TRBV5-8, the J gene TRBJ2-7, with 7 bases that match TRBD2. CDR1 and CDR2 (germline): SGHTS, YDEGEE. The CDR3 sequence is 12 residues long. The CDR3 loop is CASRLGGNEQYF. Written as DNA, the CDR3 is TGTGCCAGCAGATTGGGGGGGAACGAGCAGTACTTC.

This clonotype has only one observation. This clone may be a read error of a much larger clone one base away. The chain links TRBV11-3 to TRBJ1-1; D is possibly TRBD1 (6 bases). Germline lookup yields CDR1 SGHNT and CDR2 YENEEA. V lost 1 base and J 11 bases, leaving 14 bases between the germline ends. The CDR3 contains 13 residues. The DNA for the CDR3 is TGTGCCAGCAGCTTAGCCCACGGGGGGGCGGCTTTCTTT. Translation gives CASSLAHGGAAFF.

Worth noting for this clonotype: A single base separates this from a much larger clone, so it may be a read error. J is TRBJ2-5 and V is TRBV5-1, with 10 bases matching TRBD1. The assigned J gene may be wrong: the sequence end matches TRBJ2-7 better. Germline V CDR1 and CDR2: SGHRS, YFSETQ. The CDR3 spans 16 residues. This CDR3 is CAGSSKWTGGTYEQYF. CDR3 in DNA: TGCGCCGGCAGCTCCAAATGGACAGGGGGTACCTACGAGCAGTACTTC.

Remarks on this clonotype: This may come from a read error, since a much larger clone is one base off. The chain couples TRBV6-6 to TRBJ2-2, with TRBD2 matching 9 bases. The CDR3 is made up of 15 amino acids. Germline V gene sequence: CDR1 MNHNY, CDR2 SVGAGI (reference sequence). The CDR3 loop reads CASSYKGLATGEPFF. In nucleotides, the CDR3 is TGTGCCAGCAGTTACAAGGGACTAGCAACCGGGGAGCCGTTTTTT.

Concerning this clonotype itself: It may be a read error: a sequence one base away is much more abundant. The chain uses TRBV27 and TRBJ2-5; D may correspond to TRBD1 or TRBD2 (5 bases each). This CDR3 region has 13 residues. Per germline, CDR1 MNHEY and CDR2 SMNVEV (reference sequence). Trimming took 3 bases from V and 13 from J, leaving 18 bases between them. The CDR3 nucleotides are TGTGCCAGCAGTTTCTTAGGGACGAACGAGCGGTACTTC. Translated: CASSFLGTNERYF.